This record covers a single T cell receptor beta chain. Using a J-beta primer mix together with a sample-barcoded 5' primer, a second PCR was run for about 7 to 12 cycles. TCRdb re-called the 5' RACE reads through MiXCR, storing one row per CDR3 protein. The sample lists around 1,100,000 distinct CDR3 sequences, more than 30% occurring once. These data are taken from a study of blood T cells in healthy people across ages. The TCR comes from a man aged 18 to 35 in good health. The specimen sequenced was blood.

In DNA, the CDR3 is TGCAGTGCACGGGACAGGCTCCGCTTTATGAACACTGAAGCTTTCTTT. Encoded protein: CSARDRLRFMNTEAFF. The genes are TRBV20-1 and TRBJ1-1; 8 nucleotides align to TRBD1. The germline gives CDR1 DFQATT, CDR2 SNEGSKA (reference sequence). Unmatched junction bases numbered 12, after V lost 6 bases and J lost 0 bases. This CDR3 is built from 16 residues.